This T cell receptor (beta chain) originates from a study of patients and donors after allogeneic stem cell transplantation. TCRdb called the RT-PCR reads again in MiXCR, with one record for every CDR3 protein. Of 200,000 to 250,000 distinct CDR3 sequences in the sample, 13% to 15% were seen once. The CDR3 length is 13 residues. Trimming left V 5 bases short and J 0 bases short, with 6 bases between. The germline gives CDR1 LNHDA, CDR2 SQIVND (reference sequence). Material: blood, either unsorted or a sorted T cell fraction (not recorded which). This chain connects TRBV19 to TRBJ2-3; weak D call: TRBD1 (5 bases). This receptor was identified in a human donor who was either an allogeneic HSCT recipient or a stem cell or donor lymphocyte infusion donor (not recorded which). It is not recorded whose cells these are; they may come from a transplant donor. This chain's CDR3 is CASSWGSTDTQYF. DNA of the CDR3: TGTGCCAGTAGTTGGGGCAGCACAGATACGCAGTATTTT.